Given below is one T cell receptor (beta chain) in context. The V gene's germline CDR1 is MNHEY and CDR2 SVGAGI. This CDR3 has 13 residues. V lost 5 bases and J lost 7, with 14 bases in between. The data were obtained in a study of blood T cell repertoires in COVID-19. Study overall: There were acute and convalescent COVID-19 samples, and they came from the United States, Italy and Spain. The analysed material was cDNA or gDNA that came from T cells, B-cell-depleted T cells, or PBMCs.

Authors' methods: The assay estimated nucleated cells by amplifying reference gene primers. The protocol was immunoSEQ multiplex PCR, while the TCRdb copy is restricted to in-frame clones and leaves out a portion. V and J calls plus clone size are reproduced from that table; the DNA served to infer D and trimming. The sample holds about 120,000 clones, around four fifths seen once. This sequence joins TRBV6-5 and TRBJ1-2; a possible D gene is TRBD1 (6 bases). The sequencing sample was made of peripheral blood. The receptor was isolated from a man aged 25 to 40 with acute or convalescent COVID-19. The CDR3 spells CASSTERGSGYTF. Written as DNA, the CDR3 is TGTGCCAGCAGTACCGAAAGGGGGTCTGGCTACACCTTC.